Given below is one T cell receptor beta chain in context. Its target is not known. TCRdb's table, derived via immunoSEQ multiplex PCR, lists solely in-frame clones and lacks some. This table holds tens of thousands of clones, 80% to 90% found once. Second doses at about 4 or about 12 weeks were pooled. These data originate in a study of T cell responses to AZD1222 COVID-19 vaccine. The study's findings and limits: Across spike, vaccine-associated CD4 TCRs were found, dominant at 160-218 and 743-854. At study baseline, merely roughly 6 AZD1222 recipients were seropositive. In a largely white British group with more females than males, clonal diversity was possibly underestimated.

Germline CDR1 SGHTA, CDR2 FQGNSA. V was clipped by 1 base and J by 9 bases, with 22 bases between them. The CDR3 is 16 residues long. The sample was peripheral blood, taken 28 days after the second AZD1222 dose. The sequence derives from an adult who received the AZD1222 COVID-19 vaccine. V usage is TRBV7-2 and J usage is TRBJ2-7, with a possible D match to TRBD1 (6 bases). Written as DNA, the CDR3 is TGTGCCAGCAGCTTAGGGACAGCTGGCTACTCTCCGGTGCAGTACTTC. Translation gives CASSLGTAGYSPVQYF.